This entry lists 28 T cell receptor beta chains sequenced from one sample in a study of blood T cell repertoires in COVID-19. Sequencing used immunoSEQ multiplex PCR; TCRdb keeps in-frame clones, though not all of them. This table has a few hundred thousand clones, roughly 80% appearing once. The specimen sequenced was PBMCs or T cells enriched from blood (not recorded which). The receptors were sampled from a woman aged 45-65 years who had recovered from COVID-19.

The chain couples TRBV6-2 or TRBV6-3 to TRBJ1-6, with D possibly being TRBD1 (6 bases). CDR3 size: 18 residues. The germline V and J ends were trimmed by 0 bases and 0 bases, with 12 bases remaining between them. CDR1 MNHEY and CDR2 SVGEGT come from the germline V gene. The CDR3 region is CASSYSIRGSSYNSPLHF. The CDR3 DNA follows: TGTGCCAGCAGTTACTCGATTAGGGGGAGCTCCTATAATTCACCCCTCCACTTT.

The chain combines TRBV21-1 with TRBJ2-7; no check of the table's D call, TRBD1, against the DNA was made. TRBV21-1 counts as a pseudogene. The CDR3 spans 15 residues. CDR3 in amino acids: CASSKRQGARYEQYF. The CDR3 DNA reads as TGTGCCAGCAGCAAACGACAGGGGGCGAGATACGAGCAGTACTTC.

This chain joins TRBV7-2 and TRBJ2-7; TRBD2 aligns across 11 bases. V trimming: 1 base; J trimming: 1 base; junction bases outside the gene matches: 9. The CDR3 spans 18 residues. Per germline, CDR1 SGHTA and CDR2 FQGNSA. CDR3 nucleotide sequence: TGTGCCAGCAGCTTAGTTACTAGCGGGAGCGCTGGGTCCTACGAGCAGTACTTC. Its protein product is CASSLVTSGSAGSYEQYF.

The gene calls are TRBV7-9 and TRBJ2-1, with D possibly matching TRBD1 (5 bases). Germline V gene data show CDR1 as SEHNR and CDR2 as FQNEAQ (reference sequence). V gave up 4 bases and J gave up 0 bases, with 13 bases separating them. The CDR3 has 16 residues. CDR3 coding DNA: TGTGCCAGCAGCTCCCAGGGCCTTAGCTCCTACAATGAGCAGTTCTTC. Its protein is CASSSQGLSSYNEQFF.

The J gene is TRBJ1-4, the V gene TRBV5-1; a possible D gene is TRBD1 (5 bases). The CDR3 contains 14 residues. Germline-derived CDR1 and CDR2 are SGHRS and YFSETQ. V was cut by 6 bases and J by 5 bases, with 14 bases left in between. CDR3 nucleotide sequence: TGCGCCAGCACCCCCGGGGGGAGAAATGAAAAACTGTTTTTT. It yields the protein CASTPGGRNEKLFF. Drawing the rest from reference TRBV5-1 and TRBJ1-4, the complete variable domain is KAGVTQTPRYLIKTRGQQVTLSCSPISGHRSVSWYQQTPGQGLQFLFEYFSETQRNKGNFPGRFSGRQFSNSRSEMNVSTLELGDSALYLCASTPGGRNEKLFFGSGTQLSVL.

The CDR3 coding sequence is TGTGCCAGCAGCCGGGGACTAGCGGGAGCTCAGTCCTACAATGAGCAGTTCTTC. Protein product: CASSRGLAGAQSYNEQFF. The chain has TRBV5-6 and TRBJ2-1, with TRBD2 matching 14 bases. Germline lookup yields CDR1 SGHDT and CDR2 YYEEEE. V was pared by 4 bases and J by 1 base, with 7 bases of the junction left unmatched. This CDR3 spans 18 amino acids.

J is TRBJ2-5 and V is TRBV19, with TRBD1 identical over 11 bases. Germline V gives CDR1 LNHDA, CDR2 SQIVND (reference sequence). V trimming: 6 bases; J trimming: 0 bases; junction bases outside the gene matches: 3. The CDR3 is 15 amino acids. This CDR3 reads CASSVGQGDQETQYF. CDR3 in DNA: TGTGCCAGTAGCGTGGGACAGGGGGACCAAGAGACCCAGTACTTC.

The chain employs TRBV7-2 and TRBJ1-5; TRBD1 is a possible D gene (5 bases). The CDR3 consists of 15 residues. From germline, CDR1 is SGHTA and CDR2 FQGNSA. V lost 6 bases to trimming and J lost 2 bases, with 14 bases between them. As DNA, the CDR3 is TGTGCCAGCAGTCTGTGGCAGGGTGGCAATCAGCCCCAGCATTTT. This codes for CASSLWQGGNQPQHF.

This clone was picked up a small number of times. This chain uses TRBV10-3 with TRBJ1-2; a possible D gene is TRBD1 (5 bases). Germline CDR1 ENHRY, CDR2 SYGVKD. The V gene lost 0 bases and the J gene lost 4 bases, with 12 bases spanning the gap. The length of the CDR3 is 15 residues. In DNA form, the CDR3 reads TGTGCCATCAGTGAGTCTGCAGGGAACCTCTATGGCTACACCTTC. It translates to CAISESAGNLYGYTF.

The V gene is TRBV7-9, the J gene TRBJ1-1; TRBD1 matches at 8 bases. V was clipped by 4 bases and J by 12 bases; unmatched bases: 10. This CDR3 contains 13 residues. Germline V CDR1 and CDR2: SEHNR, FQNEAQ (reference sequence). CDR3 protein: CASSSGQGVESFF. DNA of the CDR3: TGTGCCAGCAGCTCCGGACAGGGTGTGGAATCTTTCTTT.

This clone rates as medium-sized. The genes are TRBV6-5 and TRBJ2-1; unclear D gene. CDR3 length equals 15 residues. Germline CDR1 reads MNHEY; CDR2 reads SVGAGI. The V and J ends lost 0 bases and 5 bases respectively, with 11 bases between them. CDR3 coding DNA: TGTGCCAGCAGTTACTCGAACAGCAACAACAATGAGCAGTTCTTC. Translating gives CASSYSNSNNNEQFF.

V is TRBV19 and J is TRBJ1-5, with TRBD1 identical over 8 bases. This CDR3 has 12 residues. CDR1 is LNHDA, CDR2 SQIVND, per germline (reference sequence). The V and J ends lost 9 bases and 7 bases, in that order; junction bases with no gene match: 5. The CDR3 here is CASDRGSQPQHF. The CDR3 nucleotides read TGTGCCAGCGACAGGGGTTCACAGCCCCAGCATTTT.

The gene calls are TRBV27 and TRBJ1-2, with TRBD1 as a possible D gene (6 bases). With 7 bases removed from V and 8 bases from J, the gap between germline ends came to 20 bases. Germline V CDR1 and CDR2: MNHEY, SMNVEV (reference sequence). The CDR3 consists of 14 residues. Here the CDR3 reads CASTKLPPQGGYTF. The CDR3 coding sequence is TGTGCCAGCACAAAACTACCTCCACAGGGAGGCTACACCTTC.

The V call is TRBV30, the J call TRBJ1-1; the D gene is possibly TRBD1 (6 bases). The CDR3 spans 15 residues. Germline loops: CDR1 GTSNPN, CDR2 SVGIG (reference sequence). Between the trimmed V and J ends, which lost 1 base and 2 bases, there was a span of 14 bases. The CDR3 is CAWSGGTRGNTEAFF. In nucleotides, the CDR3 is TGTGCCTGGAGTGGGGGGACAAGAGGAAACACTGAAGCTTTCTTT.

This chain connects TRBV30 to TRBJ1-2, with D tentatively TRBD1 (6 bases). The CDR3 is 12 amino acids. Trimming left V 4 bases short and J 8 bases short, with 14 bases between. The germline gives CDR1 GTSNPN, CDR2 SVGIG (reference sequence). CDR3 in amino acids: CAWTEGVRGYTF. Here the CDR3 DNA reads TGTGCCTGGACCGAGGGGGTGCGGGGCTACACCTTC.

The rearrangement joins TRBV2 to TRBJ2-3; 10 nucleotides line up with TRBD2. The CDR3 has 16 amino acids. J gave up 1 base and V 2 bases, and 3 bases lay outside the gene matches. Germline CDR1 and CDR2: SNHLY and FYNNEI. CDR3 DNA sequence: TGTGCCAGCAGTGAACCCCTAGCGGGGGGCACAGATACGCAGTATTTT. It encodes CASSEPLAGGTDTQYF.

The J gene is TRBJ1-2, the V gene TRBV29-1; TRBD1 agrees at 10 bases. With 3 bases clipped from V and 5 bases from J, the junction kept 6 bases outside the gene matches. This CDR3 has 14 amino acids. Germline CDR1 is SQVTM and CDR2 is ANQGSEA. In DNA, the CDR3 is TGCAGCGTTGAGGGACAGGGGTTGGCTTATGGCTACACCTTC. Protein product: CSVEGQGLAYGYTF.

The gene calls are TRBV2 and TRBJ1-2; 9 nucleotides match TRBD1. Trimming removed 10 bases from V and 8 bases from J; junction bases left unmatched: 8. Germline loops: CDR1 SNHLY, CDR2 FYNNEI. This CDR3 comprises 12 residues. Written as DNA, the CDR3 is TGTGCCACGGTACCGGGACAGGGAGGCTACACCTTC. Protein sequence: CATVPGQGGYTF.

The sample holds one count of this clone. This rearrangement joins TRBV27 to TRBJ2-7, with TRBD2 as a possible D gene (5 bases). The CDR3 sequence is 12 residues long. CDR1 and CDR2 from the germline V gene are MNHEY and SMNVEV (reference sequence). The V end lost 7 bases, the J end lost 5 bases, and 12 bases lay between the germline ends. The CDR3 protein is CASTSAGHEQYF. The CDR3 DNA is TGTGCCAGCACCTCCGCGGGCCACGAGCAGTACTTC.

The rearrangement uses TRBV6-5 and TRBJ1-2; D ambiguous. The CDR3 extends over 13 amino acids. In germline, CDR1 is MNHEY, CDR2 SVGAGI. V was trimmed by 6 bases and J by 2 bases, leaving 10 bases between them. CDR3 amino acids: CASRGTSNYGYTF. The CDR3 nucleotides are TGTGCCAGCAGGGGCACCTCCAACTATGGCTACACCTTC.

The J gene is TRBJ2-1, the V gene TRBV24-1; 9 bases agree with TRBD1. The germline V gene encodes CDR1 KGHDR and CDR2 SFDVKD. V dropped 4 bases and J dropped 0; count of bases not matched to a gene: 9. The CDR3 sequence is 18 residues long. The CDR3: CATSDAGQGVSSYNEQFF. In DNA form, the CDR3 reads TGTGCCACCAGTGACGCGGGACAGGGAGTTAGCTCCTACAATGAGCAGTTCTTC.

Only one count was recorded for this clone. The rearrangement joins TRBV2 to TRBJ2-3, with TRBD2 matching over 12 bases. Germline-derived CDR1 and CDR2 are SNHLY and FYNNEI. The CDR3 contains 15 residues. Trimming took 5 bases from V and 6 from J; bases not matched to a gene: 6. The CDR3 DNA sequence: TGTGCCAGCAGTTATCTAGCGGGAGGGTTGGATACGCAGTATTTT. Amino acids: CASSYLAGGLDTQYF.

This clone was counted a few times. Different DNA sequences within this sample yield the same CDR3. This chain joins TRBV7-3 and TRBJ2-5; the match to TRBD2 covers 7 bases. This CDR3 is built from 15 residues. Looked up from germline, CDR1 is SGHTA and CDR2 is FQGTGA. V shed 5 bases, J shed 1 base, and the junction held 7 bases outside the gene matches. The DNA for the CDR3 is TGTGCCAGCAGCCCCGCCGGGGGGAGCCAAGAGACCCAGTACTTC. Translated: CASSPAGGSQETQYF.

The genes are TRBV9 and TRBJ2-1, with 9 nucleotides matching TRBD1. V lost 4 bases and J lost 12; bases outside the gene matches: 17. The CDR3 totals 16 residues. Germline-derived CDR1 and CDR2 are SGDLS and YYNGEE. The CDR3 DNA follows: TGTGCCAGCAGCCCGTGGACCGGGACAGGGTGGAACCCGCAGTTCTTC. This gives the protein CASSPWTGTGWNPQFF.

This clone has only a few counts. V and J are TRBV19 and TRBJ1-2, with 7 bases aligning to TRBD1. The CDR3 contains 13 residues. The V gene end was trimmed by 5 bases and the J gene end by 7 bases; junction bases not matched to a gene: 7. CDR1 is LNHDA, CDR2 SQIVND, per germline (reference sequence). The CDR3 protein is CASSQGVGGGYTF. For the CDR3, the DNA is TGTGCCAGTAGTCAGGGGGTAGGAGGTGGCTACACCTTC.

V gene TRBV10-3 combines with J gene TRBJ1-1; D gene uncertain. Trimming stripped 7 bases from V and 3 bases from J, with 15 bases between. Germline V gene sequence: CDR1 ENHRY, CDR2 SYGVKD. CDR3 length equals 14 residues. The CDR3 nucleotides read TGTGCCATCAACCGGGGAATAAGGGACACTGAAGCTTTCTTT. Amino acid sequence: CAINRGIRDTEAFF.

CDR3 loop: CATTPGGTNTGELFF. The CDR3 bases are TGTGCCACCACGCCGGGAGGGACAAACACCGGGGAGCTGTTTTTT. This sequence joins TRBV19 and TRBJ2-2; 8 bases align to TRBD2. Trimming cost V 10 bases and J 2 bases; bases outside gene matches: 9. The CDR3 consists of 15 residues. CDR1 and CDR2 (germline): LNHDA, SQIVND (reference sequence).

The chain links TRBV9 to TRBJ2-1; the D gene is possibly TRBD2 (5 bases). V was trimmed by 0 bases and J by 9 bases, leaving 13 bases between them. CDR3 length equals 14 residues. The germline gives CDR1 SGDLS, CDR2 YYNGEE. In DNA form, the CDR3 reads TGTGCCAGCAGCGTAGGTCATGGAGGCACTGAGCAGTTCTTC. Translation: CASSVGHGGTEQFF.